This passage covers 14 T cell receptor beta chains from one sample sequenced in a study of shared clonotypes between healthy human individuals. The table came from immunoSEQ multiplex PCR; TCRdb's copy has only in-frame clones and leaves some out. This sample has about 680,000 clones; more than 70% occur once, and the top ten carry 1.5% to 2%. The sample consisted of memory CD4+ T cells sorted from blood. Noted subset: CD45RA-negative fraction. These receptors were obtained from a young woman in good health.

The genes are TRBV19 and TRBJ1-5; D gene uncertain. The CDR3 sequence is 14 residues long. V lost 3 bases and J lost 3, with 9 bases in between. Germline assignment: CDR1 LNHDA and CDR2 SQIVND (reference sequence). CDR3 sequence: CASSIYPDNQPQHF. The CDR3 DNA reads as TGTGCCAGTAGTATCTATCCGGACAATCAGCCCCAGCATTTT. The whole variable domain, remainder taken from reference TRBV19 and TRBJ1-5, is DGGITQSPKYLFRKEGQNVTLSCEQNLNHDAMYWYRQDPGQGLRLIYYSQIVNDFQKGDIAEGYSVSREKKESFPLTVTSAQKNPTAFYLCASSIYPDNQPQHFGDGTRLSIL.

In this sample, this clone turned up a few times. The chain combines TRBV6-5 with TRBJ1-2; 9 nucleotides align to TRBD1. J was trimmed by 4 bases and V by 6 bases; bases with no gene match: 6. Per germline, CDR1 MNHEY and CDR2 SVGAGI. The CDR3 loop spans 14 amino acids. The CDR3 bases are TGTGCCAGCAGGAAGGACAGGGGAGTCTATGGCTACACCTTC. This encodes CASRKDRGVYGYTF.

The CDR3 nucleotides read TGTGCCAGCAGTTACGCATCCGAAGGGAGGCTCACTGAAGCTTTCTTT. Translating gives CASSYASEGRLTEAFF. The chain couples TRBV6-6 to TRBJ1-1; D not resolved. Germline CDR1 is MNHNY and CDR2 is SVGAGI (reference sequence). The CDR3 sequence is 16 residues long. V lost 2 bases and J lost 4, with 17 bases in between.

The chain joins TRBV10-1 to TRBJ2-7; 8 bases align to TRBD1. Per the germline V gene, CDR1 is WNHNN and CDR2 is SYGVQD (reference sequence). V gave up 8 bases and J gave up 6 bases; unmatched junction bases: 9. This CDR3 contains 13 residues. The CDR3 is CASSGQVGGEQYF. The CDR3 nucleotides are TGCGCCAGCTCGGGACAGGTCGGGGGCGAGCAGTACTTC.

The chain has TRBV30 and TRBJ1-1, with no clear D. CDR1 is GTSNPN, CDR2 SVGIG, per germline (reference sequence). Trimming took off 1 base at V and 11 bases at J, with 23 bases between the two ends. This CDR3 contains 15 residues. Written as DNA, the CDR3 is TGTGCCTGGAGTGCGATCAAAGGCGCCCTAACTAGGGCTTTCTTT. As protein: CAWSAIKGALTRAFF. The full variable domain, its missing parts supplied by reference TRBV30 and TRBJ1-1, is SQTIHQWPATLVQPVGSPLSLECTVEGTSNPNLYWYRQAAGRGLQLLFYSVGIGQISSEVPQNLSASRPQDRQFILSSKKLLLSDSGFYLCAWSAIKGALTRAFFGQGTRLTVV.

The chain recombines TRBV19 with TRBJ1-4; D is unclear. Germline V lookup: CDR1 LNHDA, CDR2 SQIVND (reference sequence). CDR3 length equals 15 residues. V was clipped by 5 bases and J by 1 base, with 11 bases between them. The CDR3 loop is CASSDLFETNEKLFF. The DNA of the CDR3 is TGTGCCAGTAGTGACCTTTTCGAAACTAATGAAAAACTGTTTTTT. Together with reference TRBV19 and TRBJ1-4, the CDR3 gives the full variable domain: DGGITQSPKYLFRKEGQNVTLSCEQNLNHDAMYWYRQDPGQGLRLIYYSQIVNDFQKGDIAEGYSVSREKKESFPLTVTSAQKNPTAFYLCASSDLFETNEKLFFGSGTQLSVL.

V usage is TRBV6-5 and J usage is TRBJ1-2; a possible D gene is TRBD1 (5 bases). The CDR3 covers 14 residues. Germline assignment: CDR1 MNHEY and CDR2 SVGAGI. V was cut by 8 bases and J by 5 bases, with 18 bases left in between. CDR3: CASSLGSTVYGYTF. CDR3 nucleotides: TGTGCCAGCTCGCTAGGTTCGACAGTTTATGGCTACACCTTC.

CDR3 nucleotides: TGTGCCAGCAGTTCCCCAGAGTGGGGAGCTGGCACAGATACGCAGTATTTT. Residues: CASSSPEWGAGTDTQYF. This chain connects TRBV28 to TRBJ2-3; the D gene is possibly TRBD2 (5 bases). Germline CDR1 reads MDHEN; CDR2 reads SYDVKM. This CDR3 has 17 amino acids. Trimming took 4 bases from V and 1 from J, leaving 18 bases between them.

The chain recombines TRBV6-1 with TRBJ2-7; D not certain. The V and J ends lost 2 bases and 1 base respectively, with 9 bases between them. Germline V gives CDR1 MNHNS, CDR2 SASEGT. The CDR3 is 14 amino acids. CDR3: CASSEMVSSYEQYF. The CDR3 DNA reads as TGTGCCAGCAGTGAAATGGTCAGTTCCTACGAGCAGTACTTC.

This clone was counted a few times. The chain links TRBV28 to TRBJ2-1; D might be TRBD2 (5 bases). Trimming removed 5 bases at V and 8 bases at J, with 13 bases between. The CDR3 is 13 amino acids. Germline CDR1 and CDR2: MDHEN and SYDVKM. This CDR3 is CASSAEVVDEQFF. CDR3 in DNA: TGTGCCAGCAGTGCGGAGGTGGTAGATGAGCAGTTCTTC. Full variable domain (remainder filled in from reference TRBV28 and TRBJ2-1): DVKVTQSSRYLVKRTGEKVFLECVQDMDHENMFWYRQDPGLGLRLIYFSYDVKMKEKGDIPEGYSVSREKKERFSLILESASTNQTSMYLCASSAEVVDEQFFGPGTRLTVL.

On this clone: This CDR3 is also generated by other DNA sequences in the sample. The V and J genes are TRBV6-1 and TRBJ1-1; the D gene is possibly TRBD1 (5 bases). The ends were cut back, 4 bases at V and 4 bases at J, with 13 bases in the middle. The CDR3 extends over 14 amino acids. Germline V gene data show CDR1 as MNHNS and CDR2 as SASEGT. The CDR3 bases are TGTGCCAGCAGTGCTCGGGGTGGGGCCACTGAAGCTTTCTTT. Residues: CASSARGGATEAFF.

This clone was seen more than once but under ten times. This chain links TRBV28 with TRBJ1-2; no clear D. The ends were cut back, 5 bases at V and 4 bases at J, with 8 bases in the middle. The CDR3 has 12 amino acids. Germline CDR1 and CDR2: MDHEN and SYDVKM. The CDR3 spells CASSPHRYGYTF. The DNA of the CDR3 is TGTGCCAGCAGTCCACACCGCTATGGCTACACCTTC.

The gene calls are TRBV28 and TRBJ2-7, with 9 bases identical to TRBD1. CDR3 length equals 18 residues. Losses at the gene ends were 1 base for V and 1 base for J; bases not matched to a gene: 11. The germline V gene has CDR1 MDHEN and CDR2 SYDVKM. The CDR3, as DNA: TGTGCCAGCAGTTTATTTGGTTCTTGGGGGACAGGGTCCTACGAGCAGTACTTC. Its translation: CASSLFGSWGTGSYEQYF. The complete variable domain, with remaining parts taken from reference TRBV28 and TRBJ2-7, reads DVKVTQSSRYLVKRTGEKVFLECVQDMDHENMFWYRQDPGLGLRLIYFSYDVKMKEKGDIPEGYSVSREKKERFSLILESASTNQTSMYLCASSLFGSWGTGSYEQYFGPGTRLTVT.

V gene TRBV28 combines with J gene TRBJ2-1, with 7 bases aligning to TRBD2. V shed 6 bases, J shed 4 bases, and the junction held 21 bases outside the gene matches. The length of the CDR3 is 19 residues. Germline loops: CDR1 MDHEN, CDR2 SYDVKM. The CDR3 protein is CASSLTVHGDYTSYNEQFF. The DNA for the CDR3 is TGTGCCAGCAGCTTAACGGTTCATGGGGACTATACTTCTTACAATGAGCAGTTCTTC.